The 22 T cell receptor beta chains presented below share a single source sample, sequenced in a study of shared clonotypes between healthy human individuals. Clones were sequenced by immunoSEQ multiplex PCR, and TCRdb holds only the in-frame ones, with some missing. The sample holds under 200,000 clones, roughly 93% seen once. What was sequenced was naive CD4+ T cells sorted from blood. Described subset: CD45RA+ positively selected. Every receptor here comes from a woman aged 30 to 39 in good health.

V is TRBV5-1 and J is TRBJ2-7, with TRBD2 matching 7 bases. J was trimmed by 0 bases and V by 4 bases; bases with no gene match: 7. Germline CDR1 SGHRS, CDR2 YFSETQ. The CDR3 totals 15 residues. CDR3 region: CASSETSVGSYEQYF. The CDR3 DNA reads TGCGCCAGCAGCGAAACTAGCGTCGGCTCCTACGAGCAGTACTTC.

The CDR3 DNA is TGTGCCAGCGGGGACAGCGGAGGAAACACCATATATTTT. Its translation: CASGDSGGNTIYF. V usage is TRBV2 and J usage is TRBJ1-3, with TRBD1 identical over 7 bases. CDR1 and CDR2 (germline): SNHLY, FYNNEI. This CDR3 contains 13 residues. Unmatched junction bases numbered 5, after V lost 8 bases and J lost 4 bases.

This rearrangement joins TRBV14 to TRBJ2-3; D unresolved. There are 16 residues in the CDR3. V dropped 2 bases and J dropped 1 base, with 13 bases sitting between them. Germline V gene data show CDR1 as SGHDN and CDR2 as FVKESK. CDR3 residues: CASSQIPRSRTDTQYF. The CDR3 DNA reads as TGTGCCAGCAGCCAAATTCCCCGGTCCCGCACAGATACGCAGTATTTT. Filled out from reference TRBV14 and TRBJ2-3, the complete variable domain reads EAGVTQFPSHSVIEKGQTVTLRCDPISGHDNLYWYRRVMGKEIKFLLHFVKESKQDESGMPNNRFLAERTGGTYSTLKVQPAELEDSGVYFCASSQIPRSRTDTQYFGPGTRLTVL.

This clone has only one observation. The chain is built from TRBV7-1 and TRBJ2-7; D remains ambiguous. TRBV7-1 carries the ORF label, with uncertain function. This CDR3 is 12 amino acids long. Trimming shortened V by 3 bases and J by 4 bases, and 7 bases separated the two germline ends. Here the CDR3 reads CASSSAPYEQYF. The CDR3 bases are TGTGCCAGCAGCTCTGCCCCTTACGAGCAGTACTTC.

The table lists this clone with a count of one. This sequence joins TRBV14 and TRBJ2-1; a weak D match, TRBD2 (5 bases). V shed 0 bases and J shed 3 bases, with 6 bases lying between them. Per germline, CDR1 SGHDN and CDR2 FVKESK. This CDR3 has 14 residues. The CDR3: CASSQDGGYNEQFF. The DNA of the CDR3 is TGTGCCAGCAGCCAAGATGGAGGCTACAATGAGCAGTTCTTC.

The chain employs TRBV21-1 and TRBJ2-2; the table names TRBD2, a call not compared with the DNA. TRBV21-1 is labeled a pseudogene. The CDR3 is 11 residues long. CDR3 in DNA: TGTGCCAGCAGTACTCCCGGGGAGCTGTTTTTT. The encoded protein is CASSTPGELFF.

The chain recombines TRBV14 with TRBJ2-7; 12 bases are shared with TRBD2. The CDR3 totals 15 residues. Germline assignment: CDR1 SGHDN and CDR2 FVKESK. V trimming: 0 bases; J trimming: 7 bases; junction bases outside the gene matches: 4. CDR3 sequence reads: CASSQELAGGLEQYF. In nucleotides, the CDR3 is TGTGCCAGCAGCCAAGAGCTAGCGGGAGGGCTTGAGCAGTACTTC.

The chain combines TRBV10-3 with TRBJ2-1; TRBD2 aligns across 8 bases. Per the germline V gene, CDR1 is ENHRY and CDR2 is SYGVKD. CDR3 length: 18 amino acids. Trimming cost V 3 bases and J 5 bases; bases outside gene matches: 15. The CDR3 here is CAISDSALGSGTNNEQFF. The CDR3 region has the DNA TGTGCCATCAGTGATTCCGCCTTGGGTAGCGGGACTAACAATGAGCAGTTCTTC.

The chain has TRBV28 and TRBJ2-7; D is ambiguous. Trimming stripped 5 bases from V and 4 bases from J, with 12 bases between. Germline values: CDR1 MDHEN, CDR2 SYDVKM. The CDR3 sequence is 13 residues long. The CDR3 bases are TGTGCCAGCAGTCCCGGGCCGCAATACGAGCAGTACTTC. Its translation is CASSPGPQYEQYF.

This clone appeared once. In DNA, the CDR3 is TGTGCCAGCAACCGGGACAGGGGTAATCAGCCCCAGCATTTT. Translated: CASNRDRGNQPQHF. The chain joins TRBV6-1 to TRBJ1-5; 10 bases agree with TRBD1. This CDR3 comprises 14 residues. CDR1 and CDR2 (germline): MNHNS, SASEGT. Trimming at V came to 7 bases and at J to 4 bases, leaving 4 bases not matched to a gene.

The chain uses TRBV5-1 and TRBJ1-1, with a weak D call TRBD1 (5 bases). Between the trimmed V and J ends, which lost 1 base and 1 base, there was a span of 5 bases. Per germline, CDR1 SGHRS and CDR2 YFSETQ. CDR3 length: 13 amino acids. The CDR3 reads CASSLRGNTEAFF. CDR3 bases: TGCGCCAGCAGCTTGAGGGGGAACACTGAAGCTTTCTTT. Complete variable domain (other parts from reference TRBV5-1 and TRBJ1-1): KAGVTQTPRYLIKTRGQQVTLSCSPISGHRSVSWYQQTPGQGLQFLFEYFSETQRNKGNFPGRFSGRQFSNSRSEMNVSTLELGDSALYLCASSLRGNTEAFFGQGTRLTVV.

The chain couples TRBV10-3 to TRBJ2-5; 7 nucleotides align to TRBD1. TRBJ2-7 matches the DNA end more closely, so the J call is doubtful. The CDR3 spans 13 residues. Germline V gene data show CDR1 as ENHRY and CDR2 as SYGVKD. CDR3 nucleotides: TGTGCCATCAGAGACAGGGTGGCGTACGAGCAGTACTTC. Translation: CAIRDRVAYEQYF.

This clone was recorded only once. This sequence joins TRBV4-1 and TRBJ2-7; D possibly corresponds to TRBD1 (6 bases). Trimming removed 2 bases at V and 0 bases at J, with 17 bases between. Germline loops: CDR1 MGHRA, CDR2 YSYEKL. This CDR3 region has 17 residues. The CDR3 sequence is CASSQPLRGSNSYEQYF. The CDR3 region has the DNA TGCGCCAGCAGCCAACCTTTGAGGGGGTCTAACTCCTACGAGCAGTACTTC.

The genes are TRBV11-1 and TRBJ2-5; 10 positions match TRBD2. The J call could be wrong; TRBJ2-7 is a better fit for the DNA end. The germline V gene has CDR1 SGHAT and CDR2 FQDESV (reference sequence). CDR3 length: 19 residues. The CDR3 DNA reads TGTGCCAGCAGCTTACCGAGGGACAGGCGGCTAGCGGGAGTATACGAGCAGTACTTC. Its protein is CASSLPRDRRLAGVYEQYF.

This clone was observed a handful of times. The chain recombines TRBV25-1 with TRBJ2-7; D perhaps matches TRBD1 (6 bases). The germline V gene has CDR1 MGHDK and CDR2 SYGVNS. This CDR3 comprises 15 residues. Trimming removed 3 bases at V and 6 bases at J, with 18 bases between. This chain's CDR3 is CASSDPTTGLGEQYF. CDR3 in DNA: TGTGCCAGCAGTGATCCTACGACAGGTTTGGGCGAGCAGTACTTC.

The rearrangement links TRBV29-1 to TRBJ2-7; 8 bases align to TRBD2. Trimming removed 2 bases from V and 9 bases from J; junction bases left unmatched: 21. The CDR3 spans 17 residues. Germline CDR1 reads SQVTM; CDR2 reads ANQGSEA. Here the CDR3 reads CSVEWAGGGMRGYGQYF. The DNA of the CDR3 is TGCAGCGTTGAATGGGCGGGAGGAGGGATGAGGGGCTATGGGCAGTACTTC.

The CDR3 nucleotides read TGTGCCAGCAGCGCCAGCGAACAAGAGACCCAGTACTTC. Translating it yields CASSASEQETQYF. This chain links TRBV11-3 with TRBJ2-5; D remains unclear. The CDR3 covers 13 residues. Germline V gives CDR1 SGHNT, CDR2 YENEEA. The V gene lost 5 bases and the J gene lost 2 bases, with 9 bases spanning the gap. Full variable domain (remainder filled in from reference TRBV11-3 and TRBJ2-5): EAGVVQSPRYKIIEKKQPVAFWCNPISGHNTLYWYLQNLGQGPELLIRYENEEAVDDSQLPKDRFSAERLKGVDSTLKIQPAELGDSAVYLCASSASEQETQYFGPGTRLLVL.

This sequence joins TRBV5-4 and TRBJ2-5; the D is unclear. The CDR3 is 14 amino acids. The V gene's germline CDR1 is SGHNT and CDR2 YYREEE (reference sequence). Trimming took 4 bases from V and 1 from J, leaving 11 bases between them. The CDR3 DNA sequence: TGTGCCAGCAGCACCCGACACACCCAAGAGACCCAGTACTTC. Protein: CASSTRHTQETQYF.

The chain recombines TRBV2 with TRBJ1-2; D unclear. Trimming took off 1 base at V and 2 bases at J, with 11 bases between the two ends. The CDR3 is 15 residues long. The V gene's germline CDR1 is SNHLY and CDR2 FYNNEI. The CDR3 DNA reads as TGTGCCAGCAGTGAAGTCGGGTTCCCAAACTATGGCTACACCTTC. Its protein product is CASSEVGFPNYGYTF.

This chain connects TRBV11-2 to TRBJ2-2; D tentatively reads TRBD1 or TRBD2 (7 bases each). With 5 bases removed from V and 4 bases from J, the gap between germline ends came to 14 bases. The germline V gene has CDR1 SGHAT and CDR2 FQNNGV. This CDR3 region has 15 residues. The CDR3 region is CASSPGGQTTGELFF. The CDR3 DNA reads TGTGCCAGCAGCCCGGGGGGACAGACCACCGGGGAGCTGTTTTTT.

The table lists this clone with a few counts. This sequence joins TRBV6-6 and TRBJ1-5; 7 bases match TRBD1. There are 16 residues in the CDR3. After removal of 6 bases from V and 0 bases from J, the junction contained 8 bases not matched to a gene. Germline V CDR1 and CDR2: MNHNY, SVGAGI (reference sequence). CDR3 loop: CASRLRQGDSNQPQHF. In DNA, the CDR3 is TGTGCCAGCAGGTTAAGACAGGGCGATAGCAATCAGCCCCAGCATTTT.

This chain joins TRBV19 and TRBJ1-1; 10 bases are a match to TRBD1. The V gene end was trimmed by 3 bases and the J gene end by 1 base; junction bases not matched to a gene: 2. This CDR3 region has 15 residues. Germline loops: CDR1 LNHDA, CDR2 SQIVND (reference sequence). CDR3 loop: CASSIRDRGNTEAFF. CDR3 DNA: TGTGCCAGTAGTATTAGGGACAGGGGGAACACTGAAGCTTTCTTT.